The 18 T cell receptor beta chains below were found in one sample sequenced in a study of control samples from healthy donors and cancer patients (dated by TCRdb to about 2020). Library prep was done by the immunoSEQ multiplex PCR assay. This immuneACCESS table, as held by TCRdb, lists in-frame sequences with V and J called but not all clones. Of the missing ones, under half trace to an unresolved V gene in checked studies; the others have no known cause. Here the sample has 74,000 or so clones; about 88% occur a single time. The leading ten clones occupy more than 5.5% of the sample. The sequenced sample consisted of blood. The receptor source for this set is a man aged 50 to 59 in good health.

This chain connects TRBV19 to TRBJ2-3; TRBD2 agrees at 7 bases. V lost 6 bases and J lost 5; bases outside the gene matches: 2. Germline V gene sequence: CDR1 LNHDA, CDR2 SQIVND (reference sequence). The CDR3 length is 12 residues. The CDR3 region has the DNA TGTGCCAGTAGCGGGGGGAGAGATACGCAGTATTTT. This gives the protein CASSGGRDTQYF.

This clone showed up just once. The chain recombines TRBV19 with TRBJ1-2; D uncertain. The CDR3 runs 17 residues. The germline CDR1 and CDR2 sequences are LNHDA and SQIVND (reference sequence). The V gene lost 1 base and the J gene lost 8 bases, with 23 bases spanning the gap. The CDR3 region is CASSIVRGNSERRGYTF. The CDR3 DNA reads as TGTGCCAGTAGTATAGTGCGAGGAAACAGTGAAAGACGGGGCTACACCTTC.

J is TRBJ2-6 and V is TRBV4-2, with D uncertain. From germline, CDR1 is LGHNA and CDR2 YNFKEQ. The CDR3 has 14 amino acids. Trimming shortened V by 0 bases and J by 3 bases, and 3 bases separated the two germline ends. The CDR3 reads CASSQEGGANVLTF. DNA of the CDR3: TGTGCCAGCAGCCAAGAAGGTGGGGCCAACGTCCTGACTTTC.

This clone showed up just once. The V and J genes are TRBV6-1 and TRBJ1-1; D remains unclear. This CDR3 spans 13 amino acids. Per the germline V gene, CDR1 is MNHNS and CDR2 is SASEGT. Trimming removed 0 bases from V and 0 bases from J, with 2 bases in between. This chain's CDR3 is CASSEAMNTEAFF. CDR3 DNA sequence: TGTGCCAGCAGTGAAGCGATGAACACTGAAGCTTTCTTT.

The chain uses TRBV2 and TRBJ2-5; TRBD2 matches 8 bases. The CDR3 is made up of 17 amino acids. CDR1 is SNHLY, CDR2 FYNNEI, per germline. Trimming cost V 5 bases and J 4 bases; bases outside gene matches: 15. The CDR3 loop reads CASSPWGGGKVGETQYF. The CDR3, as DNA: TGTGCCAGCAGTCCCTGGGGCGGGGGGAAAGTGGGAGAGACCCAGTACTTC.

This clone was found a few times. The rearrangement uses TRBV15 and TRBJ2-2; 7 nucleotides match TRBD2. The germline CDR1 and CDR2 sequences are LNHNV and YYDKDF (reference sequence). This CDR3 has 15 residues. In DNA form, the CDR3 reads TGTGCTTCCTCCACGGGGGGAAAGGACACCGGGGAGCTGTTTTTT. It encodes CASSTGGKDTGELFF.

This clone was seen more than once but under ten times. The J gene is TRBJ1-4, the V gene TRBV2, with no clear D. This CDR3 has 15 amino acids. V gave up 6 bases and J gave up 7 bases, with 18 bases separating them. From germline, CDR1 is SNHLY and CDR2 FYNNEI. This chain's CDR3 is CASRIQEGRGEKLFF. CDR3 nucleotide sequence: TGTGCCAGCAGAATACAAGAAGGGCGTGGTGAAAAACTGTTTTTT. Using reference TRBV2 and TRBJ1-4 for the parts outside the CDR3, the full variable domain is EPEVTQTPSHQVTQMGQEVILRCVPISNHLYFYWYRQILGQKVEFLVSFYNNEISEKSEIFDDQFSVERPDGSNFTLKIRSTKLEDSAMYFCASRIQEGRGEKLFFGSGTQLSVL.

The chain combines TRBV5-4 with TRBJ2-2; the D gene could be TRBD1 or TRBD2 (5 bases each). The CDR3 totals 13 residues. Trimming took 4 bases from V and 4 from J, leaving 8 bases between them. Germline loops: CDR1 SGHNT, CDR2 YYREEE (reference sequence). CDR3 in amino acids: CASSAGSTGELFF. CDR3 bases: TGTGCCAGCAGCGCAGGGAGCACCGGGGAGCTGTTTTTT.

This rearrangement joins TRBV19 to TRBJ1-2; 10 nucleotides align to TRBD1. Per the germline V gene, CDR1 is LNHDA and CDR2 is SQIVND (reference sequence). The CDR3 runs to 15 residues. With 5 bases clipped from V and 4 bases from J, the junction kept 7 bases outside the gene matches. CDR3 in amino acids: CASSDRGRLAYGYTF. The CDR3 nucleotides are TGTGCCAGTAGTGACAGGGGGCGCTTGGCCTATGGCTACACCTTC.

This chain links TRBV7-8 with TRBJ1-4; D gene ambiguous. Per germline, CDR1 SGHVS and CDR2 FQNEAQ. V was shortened by 1 base and J by 7 bases, with 7 bases between the two germline ends. The CDR3 totals 13 residues. DNA of the CDR3: TGTGCCAGCAGCTTAGGGGTGCGTGAAAAACTGTTTTTT. Translating it yields CASSLGVREKLFF. Based on the CDR3 plus reference TRBV7-8 and TRBJ1-4, the full variable domain is GAGVSQSPRYKVAKRGQDVALRCDPISGHVSLFWYQQALGQGPEFLTYFQNEAQLDKSGLPSDRFFAERPEGSVSTLKIQRTQQEDSAVYLCASSLGVREKLFFGSGTQLSVL.

This chain connects TRBV30 to TRBJ1-2; D is uncertain. Germline V gene sequence: CDR1 GTSNPN, CDR2 SVGIG (reference sequence). V was cut by 0 bases and J by 3 bases, with 8 bases left in between. The CDR3 totals 13 residues. The CDR3 loop is CAWSVRGDYGYTF. In nucleotides, the CDR3 is TGTGCCTGGAGTGTCCGGGGTGACTATGGCTACACCTTC. Complete variable domain (other parts from reference TRBV30 and TRBJ1-2): SQTIHQWPATLVQPVGSPLSLECTVEGTSNPNLYWYRQAAGRGLQLLFYSVGIGQISSEVPQNLSASRPQDRQFILSSKKLLLSDSGFYLCAWSVRGDYGYTFGSGTRLTVV.

This chain uses TRBV4-2 with TRBJ2-7, with 13 bases fitting TRBD2. Germline CDR1 and CDR2: LGHNA and YNFKEQ. V shed 4 bases and J 2 bases; nucleotides not matched to a gene: 2. The CDR3 is 15 residues long. The DNA for the CDR3 is TGTGCCAGCAGCCCCGGACTAGCGGGGGCCTACGAGCAGTACTTC. Translating gives CASSPGLAGAYEQYF.

This clone was picked up a small number of times. The chain couples TRBV2 to TRBJ1-2, with TRBD1 matching 9 bases. The CDR3 sequence is 13 residues long. With 6 bases clipped from V and 7 bases from J, the junction kept 6 bases outside the gene matches. CDR1 and CDR2 from the germline V gene are SNHLY and FYNNEI. The CDR3 region has the DNA TGTGCCAGCAGCCGAGGACAGGGGTCTGGCTACACCTTC. As protein: CASSRGQGSGYTF.

This clone was seen a single time. The rearrangement uses TRBV2 and TRBJ1-4, with a weak D call TRBD1 (5 bases). Trimming took off 5 bases at V and 3 bases at J, with 7 bases between the two ends. Germline loops: CDR1 SNHLY, CDR2 FYNNEI. The CDR3 is made up of 13 amino acids. The CDR3 here is CASSRQSNEKLFF. The CDR3 DNA reads TGTGCCAGCAGTAGACAGTCTAATGAAAAACTGTTTTTT.

This chain uses TRBV4-1 with TRBJ2-2; D is unresolved. Germline V gene lookup returns CDR1 MGHRA and CDR2 YSYEKL. The CDR3 has 16 amino acids. V was shortened by 0 bases and J by 0 bases, with 8 bases between the two germline ends. CDR3 DNA sequence: TGCGCCAGCAGCCAAGAAGCTGGTCCGAACACCGGGGAGCTGTTTTTT. It translates to CASSQEAGPNTGELFF.

V usage is TRBV12-3 or TRBV12-4 and J usage is TRBJ1-2, with no clear D. The CDR3 contains 13 residues. Trimming left V 5 bases short and J 4 bases short, with 11 bases between. The CDR3 region has the DNA TGTGCCAGCAGTCTGGACTGGAGCTATGGCTACACCTTC. Translated, it gives CASSLDWSYGYTF.

DNA of the CDR3: TGTGCCAACCTGGACTCTGGAAACACCATATATTTT. This gives the protein CANLDSGNTIYF. The genes are TRBV12-3 or TRBV12-4 and TRBJ1-3; D ambiguous. The CDR3 is 12 residues long. V lost 10 bases, J lost 0 bases, and 7 bases lay in between.

The rearrangement joins TRBV2 to TRBJ2-7; D unclear. The CDR3 contains 14 residues. V shed 8 bases and J shed 6 bases, with 20 bases lying between them. CDR1 and CDR2 (germline): SNHLY, FYNNEI. The CDR3 protein is CASEIFSGSLEQYF. The CDR3 DNA sequence: TGTGCCAGCGAGATATTTTCCGGGTCCCTCGAGCAGTACTTC.